The 20 T cell receptor beta chains presented below share a single source sample, sequenced in a study of TIL therapy for anti-PD-1-resistant metastatic lung cancer. The libraries were made with immunoSEQ v3. Profiled with immunoSEQ multiplex PCR; TCRdb holds only in-frame clones, not every one. The sample contains about 48,000 clones, 60% to 85% of which appear only once. As for time point: pre-treatment sample, taken before nivolumab and TIL therapy. Pleural nodules or supraclavicular lymph nodes made up most of the excised metastases sampled. The sequencing used tumor tissue, collected at baseline. The source is a person aged 30 to 80 with non-small cell lung cancer.

The chain combines TRBV7-9 with TRBJ2-7, with D possibly TRBD2 on 5 matching bases. This CDR3 has 15 residues. V was cut by 1 base and J by 2 bases, with 12 bases left in between. The germline gives CDR1 SEHNR, CDR2 FQNEAQ (reference sequence). The CDR3 DNA reads as TGTGCCAGCAGCTTAGAGAGGACTCAACCCTACGAGCAGTACTTC. It translates to CASSLERTQPYEQYF. The complete variable domain, with remaining parts taken from reference TRBV7-9 and TRBJ2-7, reads DTGVSQNPRHKITKRGQNVTFRCDPISEHNRLYWYRQTLGQGPEFLTYFQNEAQLEKSRLLSDRFSAERPKGSFSTLEIQRTEQGDSAMYLCASSLERTQPYEQYFGPGTRLTVT.

The gene calls are TRBV5-1 and TRBJ1-1; TRBD1 matches 7 bases. The CDR3 totals 15 residues. Germline V gives CDR1 SGHRS, CDR2 YFSETQ. After removal of 0 bases from V and 5 bases from J, the junction contained 7 bases not matched to a gene. The CDR3 sequence is CASSLVVRGNTEAFF. The DNA of the CDR3 is TGCGCCAGCAGCTTGGTAGTCAGGGGGAATACTGAAGCTTTCTTT.

The chain couples TRBV11-2 to TRBJ2-2, with D perhaps matching TRBD2 (5 bases). V was clipped by 0 bases and J by 6 bases, with 11 bases between them. The CDR3 sequence is 15 residues long. The germline CDR1 and CDR2 sequences are SGHAT and FQNNGV. Here the CDR3 DNA reads TGTGCCAGCAGCTTAGAGTGGGAGCACCCCGGGGAGCTGTTTTTT. Protein: CASSLEWEHPGELFF.

The chain uses TRBV28 and TRBJ1-2; 8 bases align to TRBD1. The V gene's germline CDR1 is MDHEN and CDR2 SYDVKM. CDR3 length: 14 amino acids. V was pared by 6 bases and J by 0 bases, with 3 bases of the junction left unmatched. Here the CDR3 reads CASSTTGANYGYTF. The DNA of the CDR3 is TGTGCCAGCAGCACGACAGGGGCTAACTATGGCTACACCTTC.

This clone was found a few times. The CDR3 here is CASSPGGAGNTEAFF. The DNA for the CDR3 is TGCGCCAGCAGCCCCGGGGGGGCGGGGAACACTGAAGCTTTCTTT. The chain is built from TRBV5-1 and TRBJ1-1; D may be TRBD1 (6 bases). Germline V CDR1 and CDR2: SGHRS, YFSETQ. V dropped 4 bases and J dropped 1 base, with 14 bases sitting between them. CDR3 length: 15 amino acids.

The chain employs TRBV29-1 and TRBJ2-7; D unclear. Germline CDR1 is SQVTM and CDR2 is ANQGSEA. CDR3 length equals 15 residues. V was cut by 6 bases and J by 0 bases, with 18 bases left in between. CDR3 DNA: TGCAGCGTCGTCCCCTGGGCCGGATACTCCTACGAGCAGTACTTC. Its translation is CSVVPWAGYSYEQYF.

This clone was counted at least ten times. This chain links TRBV2 with TRBJ1-2; 9 nucleotides align to TRBD1. Germline V gene lookup returns CDR1 SNHLY and CDR2 FYNNEI. The CDR3 sequence is 14 residues long. The J segment lost 6 bases and the V segment lost 4 bases, leaving 6 bases of the junction unmatched. CDR3 sequence reads: CASSVRTGDNGYTF. CDR3 DNA: TGTGCCAGCAGTGTTCGGACAGGGGATAATGGCTACACCTTC.

The V call is TRBV25-1, the J call TRBJ2-1; D tentatively fits TRBD1 or TRBD2 (5 bases each). This CDR3 region has 11 residues. V shed 2 bases and J shed 12 bases, with 8 bases lying between them. The germline V gene has CDR1 MGHDK and CDR2 SYGVNS. The CDR3 protein is CASSEGGRQFF. The CDR3 DNA is TGTGCCAGCAGTGAAGGGGGAAGGCAGTTCTTC.

This chain connects TRBV4-1 to TRBJ2-1, with 7 bases matching TRBD2. Germline CDR1 MGHRA, CDR2 YSYEKL. The CDR3 sequence is 16 residues long. V lost 5 bases, J lost 8 bases, and 15 bases stayed unmatched. The CDR3 loop is CASSIRTSVFFDEQFF. CDR3 bases: TGCGCCAGCAGCATTCGAACTAGCGTGTTTTTCGATGAGCAGTTCTTC.

The V and J genes are TRBV18 and TRBJ2-7; tentatively, D is TRBD1 (5 bases). The CDR3 runs 16 residues. The germline V gene encodes CDR1 KGHSH and CDR2 LQKENI. Trimming pared 3 bases from V and 3 bases from J, leaving 18 bases between. CDR3 sequence reads: CASSPVQGQAGYEQYF. Written as DNA, the CDR3 is TGTGCCAGCTCACCGGTCCAGGGCCAGGCAGGCTACGAGCAGTACTTC.

About this clone itself: One end of the junction does not line up with germline, which may come from a read error. V and J are TRBV7-7 and TRBJ1-1; no firm D call. The CDR3 length is 13 residues. CDR1 is SSHAT, CDR2 FNYEAQ, per germline (reference sequence). The CDR3 DNA reads as TGTGCTAGCAGCTTAGGACGGAACACTGAAGCTTTCTTT. Encoded protein: CASSLGRNTEAFF.

The chain carries TRBV9 and TRBJ2-5, with 7 bases that match TRBD2. CDR3 length equals 16 residues. In germline, CDR1 is SGDLS, CDR2 YYNGEE. The ends lost 2 bases at V and 1 base at J; junction bases unmatched: 8. CDR3 sequence (DNA): TGTGCCAGCAGCGTCAGCGGGACCGCAACCCAAGAGACCCAGTACTTC. It yields the protein CASSVSGTATQETQYF.

V usage is TRBV11-3 and J usage is TRBJ2-5; tentatively, D is TRBD1 (6 bases). The CDR3 has 14 amino acids. V dropped 1 base and J dropped 1 base, with 7 bases sitting between them. The germline gives CDR1 SGHNT, CDR2 YENEEA. The chain's CDR3 is CASSLGTVQETQYF. The CDR3 region has the DNA TGTGCCAGCAGCTTAGGGACAGTCCAAGAGACCCAGTACTTC.

The J gene is TRBJ2-3, the V gene TRBV4-1; the D gene is possibly TRBD1 (6 bases). The germline gives CDR1 MGHRA, CDR2 YSYEKL. The ends were cut back, 1 base at V and 2 bases at J, with 13 bases in the middle. The length of the CDR3 is 16 residues. The CDR3 sequence is CASSQGGHRYTDTQYF. In DNA form, the CDR3 reads TGCGCCAGCAGCCAAGGGGGACACCGCTACACAGATACGCAGTATTTT.

The CDR3 bases are TGTGCCAGCAGTTTCGGGGACAGGGTGGAGACCCAGTACTTC. Protein sequence: CASSFGDRVETQYF. The chain employs TRBV28 and TRBJ2-5, with 9 bases identical to TRBD1. Germline lookup yields CDR1 MDHEN and CDR2 SYDVKM. V lost 3 bases and J lost 5; bases outside the gene matches: 4. CDR3 length: 14 amino acids.

The chain joins TRBV11-3 to TRBJ2-5; no clear D gene. CDR3 length: 13 amino acids. The germline V gene has CDR1 SGHNT and CDR2 YENEEA. Trimming removed 5 bases from V and 4 bases from J, with 11 bases in between. The CDR3 region is CASSPTVGETQYF. Here the CDR3 DNA reads TGTGCCAGCAGCCCCACCGTGGGAGAGACCCAGTACTTC.

The CDR3, as DNA: TGTGCCAGTAGTGCTAGCGGGATGAACACCGGGGAGCTGTTTTTT. Translated: CASSASGMNTGELFF. The genes are TRBV19 and TRBJ2-2; 9 bases are shared with TRBD2. CDR3 length: 15 amino acids. Trimming at V came to 5 bases and at J to 1 base, leaving 2 bases not matched to a gene. The germline CDR1 and CDR2 sequences are LNHDA and SQIVND (reference sequence). Full variable domain (outside the CDR3, taken from reference TRBV19 and TRBJ2-2): DGGITQSPKYLFRKEGQNVTLSCEQNLNHDAMYWYRQDPGQGLRLIYYSQIVNDFQKGDIAEGYSVSREKKESFPLTVTSAQKNPTAFYLCASSASGMNTGELFFGEGSRLTVL.

V and J are TRBV7-6 and TRBJ1-3; D is undetermined. V was cut by 3 bases and J by 0 bases, with 12 bases left in between. The CDR3 totals 16 residues. CDR1 and CDR2 from the germline V gene are SGHVS and FNYEAQ. CDR3 in DNA: TGTGCCAGCAGCTTGGGCGGGATCACCTCTGGAAACACCATATATTTT. This codes for CASSLGGITSGNTIYF.

This clone appeared a few times. The V and J genes are TRBV2 and TRBJ2-7; possible D gene TRBD1, 6 bases. The CDR3 totals 13 residues. The V end lost 7 bases, the J end lost 1 base, and 11 bases lay between the germline ends. Germline values: CDR1 SNHLY, CDR2 FYNNEI. The CDR3 loop is CASNQDSSYEQYF. The CDR3, as DNA: TGTGCCAGCAATCAGGACAGTTCCTACGAGCAGTACTTC.

This clone was seen a few times. The CDR3 region is CASRHLNGHNSPLHF. As DNA, the CDR3 is TGTGCCAGCCGACACCTTAACGGGCATAATTCACCCCTCCACTTT. The chain couples TRBV2 to TRBJ1-6; D is undetermined. Germline CDR1 SNHLY, CDR2 FYNNEI. The CDR3 is 15 residues long. Trimming cost V 8 bases and J 5 bases, with 16 bases left between them. The full variable domain, in which reference TRBV2 and TRBJ1-6 provide the parts outside the CDR3, is EPEVTQTPSHQVTQMGQEVILRCVPISNHLYFYWYRQILGQKVEFLVSFYNNEISEKSEIFDDQFSVERPDGSNFTLKIRSTKLEDSAMYFCASRHLNGHNSPLHFGNGTRLTVT.